One and the same sample provided the 6 T cell receptor beta chains below, sequenced in a study of blood T cells in healthy people across ages. Sample-barcoded 5' priming and a J-beta primer mix drove a second PCR of roughly 6 to 12 cycles. TCRdb passed the 5' RACE reads through MiXCR, listing each CDR3 protein once. The table lists roughly 500,000 distinct CDR3 sequences, about 25% of them singletons. Sequenced input: blood. These receptor sequences come from a woman in her sixties or seventies in good health.

This chain links TRBV27 with TRBJ2-3, with a tentative D call TRBD2 (5 bases). The CDR3 is 11 amino acids. Trimming cost V 11 bases and J 9 bases, with 15 bases left between them. Germline CDR1 and CDR2: MNHEY and SMNVEV (reference sequence). In DNA, the CDR3 is TGTGCCCGACTACCCCCTAGAACGCAGTATTTT. This translates into CARLPPRTQYF.

The chain links TRBV2 to TRBJ2-1, with D possibly matching TRBD2 (6 bases). The CDR3 consists of 11 residues. Trimming left V 5 bases short and J 10 bases short, with 9 bases between. The germline V gene encodes CDR1 SNHLY and CDR2 FYNNEI. CDR3 amino acids: CASSLEGEQFF. The CDR3 DNA is TGTGCCAGCAGTCTGGAGGGGGAGCAGTTCTTC.

The chain has TRBV3-1 and TRBJ1-2; D ambiguous. Germline-derived CDR1 and CDR2 are LGHDT and YNNKEL (reference sequence). The CDR3 has 11 amino acids. V lost 2 bases, J lost 8 bases, and 6 bases lay in between. The CDR3 spells CASSQSAGYTF. The CDR3 nucleotides read TGTGCCAGCAGCCAAAGTGCCGGCTACACCTTC. Using reference TRBV3-1 and TRBJ1-2 for the parts outside the CDR3, the full variable domain is DTAVSQTPKYLVTQMGNDKSIKCEQNLGHDTMYWYKQDSKKFLKIMFSYNNKELIINETVPNRFSPKSPDKAHLNLHINSLELGDSAVYFCASSQSAGYTFGSGTRLTVV.

This clonotype was detected only a few times. A junction boundary mismatches the germline segment, possibly from a read error. The V gene is TRBV20-1, the J gene TRBJ1-5; D is undetermined. This CDR3 has 12 residues. The germline V gene has CDR1 DFQATT and CDR2 SNEGSKA (reference sequence). The CDR3 region has the DNA TGCAGTGCTAGCTTTGGAAGGGAGCCCCGGCATTTT. This translates into CSASFGREPRHF.

The rearrangement uses TRBV7-2 and TRBJ2-5; maybe TRBD1 (6 bases). The CDR3 runs 14 residues. The V end was cut by 5 bases, the J end by 5 bases, with 15 bases between. Germline loops: CDR1 SGHTA, CDR2 FQGNSA. The CDR3 bases are TGTGCCAGCAGCCCAATGGGGGCGGGTGAGACCCAGTACTTC. Translating gives CASSPMGAGETQYF. Together with reference TRBV7-2 and TRBJ2-5, the CDR3 gives the full variable domain: GAGVSQSPSNKVTEKGKDVELRCDPISGHTALYWYRQSLGQGLEFLIYFQGNSAPDKSGLPSDRFSAERTGGSVSTLTIQRTQQEDSAVYLCASSPMGAGETQYFGPGTRLLVL.

About this clonotype: At one boundary the junction diverges from the germline segment, which might be a read error. The J gene is TRBJ2-5, the V gene TRBV9; 9 nucleotides align to TRBD2. From germline, CDR1 is SGDLS and CDR2 YYNGEE. This CDR3 has 15 amino acids. CDR3 DNA: TGTGCCAGCAGCATCCTAGCGGGGCAACAAGAGACCCGGTACTTC. Its translation: CASSILAGQQETRYF. The full variable domain, its missing parts supplied by reference TRBV9 and TRBJ2-5, is DSGVTQTPKHLITATGQRVTLRCSPRSGDLSVYWYQQSLDQGLQFLIQYYNGEERAKGNILERFSAQQFPDLHSELNLSSLELGDSALYFCASSILAGQQETRYFGPGTRLLVL.